The rows below give T cell receptor beta chains drawn from one sample of a study of blood T cells in healthy people across ages. TCRdb ran MiXCR on the 5' RACE reads and lists one entry per CDR3 protein. The sample gives approximately 820,000 distinct CDR3 sequences, 40% to 50% of which show up once; around 21% is in the top ten. Input material: blood. These receptors were collected from a man aged 55 to 70 in good health. Each CDR3 is given with its conserved first and last residue. Size is omitted from some rows. Given values are once, few, many or a class for expanded clones.

clone_size: NA
v_call: TRBV4-3
j_call: TRBJ2-3
cdr3_aa: CASSQDAGDSGDTQYF

clone_size: NA
v_call: TRBV20-1
j_call: TRBJ2-1
cdr3_aa: CSARDLYGQHNEQFF

clone_size: many
v_call: TRBV18
j_call: TRBJ2-1
cdr3_aa: CASSPLPNTTIYNEQFF

clone_size: NA
v_call: TRBV6-5
j_call: TRBJ1-1
cdr3_aa: CASRLTGTEAFF

clone_size: few
v_call: TRBV28
j_call: TRBJ2-1
cdr3_aa: CASSPTGTVSYNEQFF

clone_size: few
v_call: TRBV12-3/TRBV12-4
j_call: TRBJ1-1
cdr3_aa: CASTLRGGTEAFF

clone_size: few
v_call: TRBV7-3
j_call: TRBJ2-5
cdr3_aa: CARVPLKLEEETQYF

clone_size: NA
v_call: TRBV5-6
j_call: NA
cdr3_aa: CASSLSQVEQYF

clone_size: NA
v_call: TRBV14
j_call: TRBJ1-6
cdr3_aa: CASSPYYGNSPLHF

clone_size: few
v_call: TRBV20-1
j_call: TRBJ1-2
cdr3_aa: CSARVPGDGYGYTF

clone_size: few
v_call: TRBV10-2
j_call: TRBJ2-3
cdr3_aa: CASSNPSGGADTQYF

clone_size: NA
v_call: TRBV5-6
j_call: TRBJ1-1
cdr3_aa: CASSQRGGASMNTEAFF

clone_size: NA
v_call: TRBV7-2
j_call: TRBJ2-5
cdr3_aa: CASSLAGGRGKETQYF

clone_size: NA
v_call: TRBV4-1
j_call: TRBJ2-7
cdr3_aa: CASSQSGTQPYEQYF

clone_size: NA
v_call: TRBV12-5
j_call: TRBJ1-2
cdr3_aa: CASGLNPTLGTPLGYTF

clone_size: NA
v_call: TRBV5-1
j_call: TRBJ2-5
cdr3_aa: CASSLGRGVGETQYF

clone_size: NA
v_call: TRBV15
j_call: TRBJ2-3
cdr3_aa: CATRAASTDTQYF

clone_size: NA
v_call: TRBV20-1
j_call: TRBJ2-1
cdr3_aa: CSASITGTGRPNEQFF

clone_size: NA
v_call: TRBV29-1
j_call: TRBJ1-1
cdr3_aa: CSVEDGKNTEAFF

clone_size: once
v_call: TRBV11-2
j_call: TRBJ2-4
cdr3_aa: CASSLGAVLAKNIQYF

clone_size: NA
v_call: TRBV12-3/TRBV12-4
j_call: TRBJ1-1
cdr3_aa: CASSLARTEAFF

clone_size: many
v_call: TRBV7-2
j_call: TRBJ2-1
cdr3_aa: CASRSTGSYNEQFF

clone_size: few
v_call: TRBV27
j_call: TRBJ1-2
cdr3_aa: CASRHSSYGYTF

clone_size: few
v_call: TRBV27
j_call: TRBJ1-2
cdr3_aa: CASSLRGDRTRDYGYTF

clone_size: few
v_call: TRBV5-4
j_call: TRBJ2-5
cdr3_aa: CASSQTSGAQETQYF

clone_size: NA
v_call: TRBV3-1
j_call: NA
cdr3_aa: CASSHLGGGGNEQYF

clone_size: many
v_call: TRBV5-1
j_call: TRBJ2-1
cdr3_aa: CASTSRANNEQFF

clone_size: NA
v_call: TRBV25-1
j_call: TRBJ1-6
cdr3_aa: CASSSTGGNNSPLHF

clone_size: NA
v_call: TRBV20-1
j_call: TRBJ2-2
cdr3_aa: CSARLPNTGELFF

clone_size: NA
v_call: TRBV7-2
j_call: TRBJ2-3
cdr3_aa: CASSLAGTYTDTQYF

clone_size: once
v_call: TRBV4-3
j_call: NA
cdr3_aa: CASSQESRGGETQYF

clone_size: few
v_call: TRBV10-3
j_call: TRBJ1-1
cdr3_aa: CAISDGSSSEGKAFF

clone_size: NA
v_call: TRBV28
j_call: TRBJ2-7
cdr3_aa: CASSGTGSPSYNEQYF

clone_size: NA
v_call: TRBV7-9
j_call: TRBJ2-2
cdr3_aa: CASSLAPSTGELFF

clone_size: few
v_call: TRBV10-3
j_call: TRBJ1-5
cdr3_aa: CAISESSGMDQPQHF

clone_size: once
v_call: TRBV7-9
j_call: TRBJ2-7
cdr3_aa: CASSPGLAGGSSYEQYF

clone_size: NA
v_call: TRBV20-1
j_call: TRBJ2-5
cdr3_aa: CSAFNGPQETQYF

clone_size: few
v_call: TRBV5-5
j_call: TRBJ2-5
cdr3_aa: CASSLLLTGQETQYF

clone_size: NA
v_call: TRBV12-3/TRBV12-4
j_call: TRBJ1-1
cdr3_aa: CASSPAGTMNTEAFF

clone_size: NA
v_call: TRBV12-3/TRBV12-4
j_call: TRBJ1-1
cdr3_aa: CASSLTGQGTEAFF

clone_size: NA
v_call: TRBV12-3/TRBV12-4
j_call: TRBJ1-6
cdr3_aa: CASSGISSPLDF

clone_size: few
v_call: TRBV12-3/TRBV12-4
j_call: TRBJ2-7
cdr3_aa: CASSWDGPYEQYF

clone_size: NA
v_call: TRBV5-4
j_call: NA
cdr3_aa: CASSSRGQENIQYF

clone_size: NA
v_call: TRBV20-1
j_call: TRBJ2-7
cdr3_aa: CSARWTGMEYEQYF